Listed here are 24 T cell receptor beta chains from one sample, sequenced in a study of CD8 T cells in Susac syndrome. It was with random hexamers that 0.5 to 1 ug RNA was reverse transcribed. TCRdb fed the immunoSEQ multiplex PCR reads into MiXCR, producing one record per CDR3 protein. Of approximately 65,000 distinct CDR3 sequences listed, approximately 90% are singletons. The sequenced material came from CD8+ T cells from PBMCs. These receptors were obtained from a human donor in good health.

The chain recombines TRBV27 with TRBJ1-1; 8 nucleotides agree with TRBD1. Unmatched junction bases numbered 2, after V lost 4 bases and J lost 7 bases. The CDR3 spans 12 residues. Germline-derived CDR1 and CDR2 are MNHEY and SMNVEV (reference sequence). This CDR3 reads CASSSGGREAFF. The CDR3 DNA sequence: TGTGCCAGCAGTTCAGGGGGCCGTGAAGCTTTCTTT.

This clonotype appeared once. The chain links TRBV13 to TRBJ1-1; D ambiguous. Looked up from germline, CDR1 is PRHDT and CDR2 is FYEKMQ (reference sequence). Trimming shortened V by 5 bases and J by 1 base, and 5 bases separated the two germline ends. This CDR3 contains 12 residues. The CDR3 nucleotides are TGTGCCAGCAGCCCTACGAACACTGAAGCTTTCTTT. It is translated as CASSPTNTEAFF.

The chain links TRBV12-5 to TRBJ1-1; no definite D call. Germline lookup yields CDR1 LGHNT and CDR2 FRNRAP. The CDR3 has 15 amino acids. Trimming cost V 5 bases and J 2 bases, with 15 bases left between them. CDR3: CASGHRDYENTEAFF. The CDR3 coding sequence is TGTGCTAGTGGTCATCGGGATTACGAAAACACTGAAGCTTTCTTT.

The count of this clonotype is one. V gene TRBV28 combines with J gene TRBJ2-1; 7 bases match TRBD1. The length of the CDR3 is 15 residues. J lost 10 bases, V lost 7 bases, and 16 bases had no gene match. Germline CDR1 MDHEN, CDR2 SYDVKM. The CDR3 DNA reads as TGTGCCAGCACCGCAGACAGGGATGGGCTTGGGGAGCAGTTCTTC. Translation: CASTADRDGLGEQFF.

V usage is TRBV13 and J usage is TRBJ2-5; D is unresolved. CDR1 is PRHDT and CDR2 is FYEKMQ in the germline V gene (reference sequence). Deletions cut 4 bases from V and 1 base from J, with 4 bases between. The CDR3 has 12 amino acids. The CDR3 sequence: CASSWIQETQYF. DNA for the CDR3: TGTGCCAGCAGCTGGATCCAAGAGACCCAGTACTTC.

The chain links TRBV10-3 to TRBJ2-3; 8 bases align to TRBD2. There are 15 residues in the CDR3. Germline V gene data show CDR1 as ENHRY and CDR2 as SYGVKD. V was clipped by 10 bases and J by 3 bases; unmatched bases: 12. As DNA, the CDR3 is TGTGCCACTTGGGCCAGCGGGGGTGGTACAGATACGCAGTATTTT. This translates into CATWASGGGTDTQYF.

The chain uses TRBV4-1 and TRBJ2-5, with 8 bases aligning to TRBD2. CDR1 is MGHRA and CDR2 is YSYEKL in the germline V gene. J lost 2 bases, V lost 0 bases, and 23 bases had no gene match. CDR3 size: 22 residues. In DNA, the CDR3 is TGCGCCAGCAGCCAAGACCCCCTCCGAAGAGACCCCGTTTTAGCGGGGCAAGAGACCCAGTACTTC. Translating gives CASSQDPLRRDPVLAGQETQYF.

The chain has TRBV28 and TRBJ2-7, with D possibly called TRBD1 or TRBD2 (5 bases each). Trimming removed 6 bases from V and 1 base from J, with 10 bases in between. The CDR3 is 13 amino acids. The V gene's germline CDR1 is MDHEN and CDR2 SYDVKM. CDR3 in amino acids: CASRGRGSYEQYF. The CDR3 DNA sequence: TGTGCCAGCAGGGGACGTGGATCCTACGAGCAGTACTTC.

The V call is TRBV13, the J call TRBJ1-1; a weak D match, TRBD1 (5 bases). Looked up from germline, CDR1 is PRHDT and CDR2 is FYEKMQ (reference sequence). The CDR3 runs 13 residues. Trimming left V 1 base short and J 5 bases short, with 8 bases between. CDR3 DNA: TGTGCCAGCAGCTTAGAGGGGACGACTGAAGCTTTCTTT. Translating it yields CASSLEGTTEAFF. The whole variable domain, remainder taken from reference TRBV13 and TRBJ1-1, is AAGVIQSPRHLIKEKRETATLKCYPIPRHDTVYWYQQGPGQDPQFLISFYEKMQSDKGSIPDRFSAQQFSDYHSELNMSSLELGDSALYFCASSLEGTTEAFFGQGTRLTVV.

The rearrangement joins TRBV3-1 to TRBJ2-1, with D possibly TRBD2 on 6 matching bases. Germline lookup yields CDR1 LGHDT and CDR2 YNNKEL (reference sequence). V was cut by 4 bases and J by 10 bases, with 23 bases left in between. The CDR3 has 16 amino acids. The CDR3, as DNA: TGTGCCAGCAGCCCCAAGTGGAGGGAGGCGCCCGGAGAGCAGTTCTTC. Its translation: CASSPKWREAPGEQFF.

The chain employs TRBV5-4 and TRBJ1-5, with D unclear. The germline V gene has CDR1 SGHNT and CDR2 YYREEE (reference sequence). Between the trimmed V and J ends, which lost 8 bases and 11 bases, there was a span of 17 bases. The CDR3 has 12 amino acids. CDR3 bases: TGTGCCAGTAGACCACTTGGGTCGTCCCAGCATTTT. It translates to CASRPLGSSQHF. The variable domain in full, with the rest retrieved from reference TRBV5-4 and TRBJ1-5, is ETGVTQSPTHLIKTRGQQVTLRCSSQSGHNTVSWYQQALGQGPQFIFQYYREEENGRGNFPPRFSGLQFPNYSSELNVNALELDDSALYLCASRPLGSSQHFGDGTRLSIL.

The DNA for the CDR3 is TGTGCCAGTAGTATGGGGCTAGCGGCATACGAGCAGTACTTC. This translates into CASSMGLAAYEQYF. The J gene is TRBJ2-7, the V gene TRBV19; 7 bases align to TRBD2. Germline CDR1 and CDR2: LNHDA and SQIVND (reference sequence). The CDR3 runs 14 residues. Unmatched junction bases numbered 6, after V lost 3 bases and J lost 4 bases.

The V gene is TRBV27, the J gene TRBJ1-2; D uncertain. V lost 5 bases, J lost 6 bases, and 16 bases lay in between. CDR1 and CDR2 (germline): MNHEY, SMNVEV (reference sequence). This CDR3 has 14 residues. In DNA form, the CDR3 reads TGTGCCAGCAGTCCCCGGGGAAGACTAGATGGCTACACCTTC. Protein sequence: CASSPRGRLDGYTF.

The V and J genes are TRBV28 and TRBJ1-1; D unresolved. Trimming cost V 6 bases and J 4 bases, with 12 bases left between them. The CDR3 totals 13 residues. Germline V gene lookup returns CDR1 MDHEN and CDR2 SYDVKM. The CDR3 nucleotides read TGTGCCAGCAGCCCCACCGAGAGCACTGAAGCTTTCTTT. Translated: CASSPTESTEAFF. Full variable domain (outside the CDR3, taken from reference TRBV28 and TRBJ1-1): DVKVTQSSRYLVKRTGEKVFLECVQDMDHENMFWYRQDPGLGLRLIYFSYDVKMKEKGDIPEGYSVSREKKERFSLILESASTNQTSMYLCASSPTESTEAFFGQGTRLTVV.

This chain connects TRBV30 to TRBJ2-7, with D unresolved. The CDR3 runs 12 residues. The V end was cut by 1 base, the J end by 2 bases, with 6 bases between. The germline CDR1 and CDR2 sequences are GTSNPN and SVGIG (reference sequence). In DNA form, the CDR3 reads TGTGCCTGGAGTGGGTCTACCTACGAGCAGTACTTC. Its translation is CAWSGSTYEQYF. Together with reference TRBV30 and TRBJ2-7, the CDR3 gives the full variable domain: SQTIHQWPATLVQPVGSPLSLECTVEGTSNPNLYWYRQAAGRGLQLLFYSVGIGQISSEVPQNLSASRPQDRQFILSSKKLLLSDSGFYLCAWSGSTYEQYFGPGTRLTVT.

The chain employs TRBV13 and TRBJ2-5, with D perhaps TRBD2 (6 bases). Per the germline V gene, CDR1 is PRHDT and CDR2 is FYEKMQ (reference sequence). The CDR3 spans 15 residues. Deletions cut 5 bases from V and 4 bases from J, with 17 bases between. For the CDR3, the DNA is TGTGCCAGCAGCCCAGCGGGCCAGGGAGGAGAGACCCAGTACTTC. This translates into CASSPAGQGGETQYF.

The rearrangement uses TRBV7-9 and TRBJ1-6; D is ambiguous. Germline V gives CDR1 SEHNR, CDR2 FQNEAQ (reference sequence). This CDR3 is 12 amino acids long. V lost 1 base, J lost 10 bases, and 5 bases lay in between. In nucleotides, the CDR3 is TGTGCCAGCAGCTTAGGCGGGTCACCCCTCCACTTT. Translating gives CASSLGGSPLHF.

The rearrangement uses TRBV25-1 and TRBJ2-1, with 8 bases fitting TRBD2. CDR1 is MGHDK, CDR2 SYGVNS, per germline. This CDR3 has 17 amino acids. J lost 4 bases, V lost 2 bases, and 10 bases had no gene match. CDR3 in DNA: TGTGCCAGCAGTGAAGAGTTTGTGACTAGCGCGTACAATGAGCAGTTCTTC. This sequence encodes CASSEEFVTSAYNEQFF.

The chain recombines TRBV11-2 with TRBJ2-2, with D hard to call. V was clipped by 3 bases and J by 4 bases, with 9 bases between them. The length of the CDR3 is 14 residues. The germline V gene encodes CDR1 SGHAT and CDR2 FQNNGV. This CDR3 is CASSFTAITGELFF. The CDR3, as DNA: TGTGCCAGCAGCTTCACGGCTATCACCGGGGAGCTGTTTTTT.

The chain carries TRBV7-3 and TRBJ2-3, with D perhaps TRBD1 (5 bases). The CDR3 has 15 residues. V gave up 2 bases and J gave up 0 bases, with 9 bases separating them. Germline CDR1 and CDR2: SGHTA and FQGTGA. The CDR3 sequence: CASSLVGASTDTQYF. In DNA form, the CDR3 reads TGTGCCAGCAGCTTAGTTGGGGCTAGCACAGATACGCAGTATTTT.

The chain links TRBV3-1 to TRBJ2-3; D not certain. CDR1 is LGHDT and CDR2 is YNNKEL in the germline V gene (reference sequence). The V end was cut by 1 base, the J end by 5 bases, with 4 bases between. There are 12 residues in the CDR3. CDR3 sequence (DNA): TGTGCCAGCAGCCAAGGGAGAGATACGCAGTATTTT. It encodes CASSQGRDTQYF.

The V gene is TRBV19, the J gene TRBJ1-3; perhaps TRBD1 as D (6 bases). The CDR3 is 15 residues long. Germline V CDR1 and CDR2: LNHDA, SQIVND (reference sequence). The V end was cut by 10 bases, the J end by 0 bases, with 16 bases between. The CDR3 DNA reads TGTGCCACCCTAGTAGTAGGGGGCTCTGGAAACACCATATATTTT. Encoded protein: CATLVVGGSGNTIYF.

The CDR3 here is CASPRPGTGGYNEQFF. The CDR3 nucleotides are TGTGCCAGCCCCCGGCCCGGGACAGGGGGTTACAATGAGCAGTTCTTC. The chain employs TRBV2 and TRBJ2-1; 11 nucleotides agree with TRBD1. The junction had 10 bases not matched to a gene; V was cut back by 8 bases and J by 4 bases. Per the germline V gene, CDR1 is SNHLY and CDR2 is FYNNEI. The length of the CDR3 is 16 residues.

The V call is TRBV27, the J call TRBJ1-5; 8 nucleotides match TRBD1. CDR1 and CDR2 (germline): MNHEY, SMNVEV (reference sequence). J lost 5 bases, V lost 5 bases, and 11 bases had no gene match. This CDR3 comprises 16 residues. CDR3 sequence reads: CASSPFDRGKDQPQHF. CDR3 bases: TGTGCCAGCAGTCCTTTCGACAGGGGAAAGGATCAGCCCCAGCATTTT.